The clone carrying this T cell receptor beta chain was detected only once. The sample originates from a study of blood T cell repertoires in COVID-19. About the research overall: Some COVID-19 samples were acute and others convalescent; all came from the United States, Italy and Spain. T cells, B-cell-depleted T cells, or PBMCs provided the cDNA or gDNA that served as material.

Original processing methods: Nucleated cell number was recorded as an estimate derived from reference gene primer amplification. TCRdb's copy holds only in-frame clones and misses some; the assay was immunoSEQ multiplex PCR. V, J and clone size reflect that table, while D and trimming were determined from the DNA. This repertoire shows around 130,000 clones, about 87% found once; its top ten account for 2% to 2.5%. The germline V gene encodes CDR1 SGHNT and CDR2 YENEEA. V was clipped by 6 bases and J by 5 bases, with 11 bases between them. CDR3 length: 12 residues. The sample taken for sequencing was peripheral blood. The rearrangement links TRBV11-3 to TRBJ2-7; weak D call: TRBD2 (5 bases). This receptor was identified in a woman aged 45-65 years with acute or convalescent COVID-19. CDR3 coding DNA: TGTGCCAGCAGTTTAAGGAGGCACGAGCAGTACTTC. Its translation: CASSLRRHEQYF.